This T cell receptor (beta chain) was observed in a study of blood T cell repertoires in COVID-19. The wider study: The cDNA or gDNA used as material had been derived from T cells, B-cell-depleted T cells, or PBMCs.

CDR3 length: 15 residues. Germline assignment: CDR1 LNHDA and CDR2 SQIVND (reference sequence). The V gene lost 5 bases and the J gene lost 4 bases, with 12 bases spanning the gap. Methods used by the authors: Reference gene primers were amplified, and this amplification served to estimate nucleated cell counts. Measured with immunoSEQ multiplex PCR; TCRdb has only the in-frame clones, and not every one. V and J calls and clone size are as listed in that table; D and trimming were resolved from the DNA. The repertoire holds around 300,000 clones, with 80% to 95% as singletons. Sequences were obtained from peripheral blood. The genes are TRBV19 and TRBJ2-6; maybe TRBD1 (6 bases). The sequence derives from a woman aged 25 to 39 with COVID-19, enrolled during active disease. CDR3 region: CASSVQGPGANVLTF. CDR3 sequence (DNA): TGTGCCAGTAGTGTACAGGGCCCCGGGGCCAACGTCCTGACTTTC.